This TCR beta chain was recovered during a study of shared clonotypes between healthy human individuals. About the research overall: With ages of 18 to 49, the donors were a couple of women and three men.

Germline V gene lookup returns CDR1 GTSNPN and CDR2 SVGIG (reference sequence). The V gene lost 0 bases and the J gene lost 0 bases, with 15 bases spanning the gap. This CDR3 comprises 16 residues. This clone was seen just once. Each PCR replicate run on unsorted PBMC took in 250 to 300 ng DNA, tens of thousands of T cell genomes. Clones were read by immunoSEQ multiplex PCR, and TCRdb kept only the in-frame ones, dropping some. The table records fewer than 500,000 clones, nearly 80% of them present only once. The sequencing sample was made of PBMCs. V and J are TRBV30 and TRBJ2-7, with no clear D. The clonotype originates from a woman in her thirties or forties in good health. Some clones in this sample may be carry-over from other donors' samples. Here the CDR3 reads CAWSVLEIPTSYEQYF. The CDR3 region has the DNA TGTGCCTGGAGTGTATTGGAGATCCCGACCTCCTACGAGCAGTACTTC.